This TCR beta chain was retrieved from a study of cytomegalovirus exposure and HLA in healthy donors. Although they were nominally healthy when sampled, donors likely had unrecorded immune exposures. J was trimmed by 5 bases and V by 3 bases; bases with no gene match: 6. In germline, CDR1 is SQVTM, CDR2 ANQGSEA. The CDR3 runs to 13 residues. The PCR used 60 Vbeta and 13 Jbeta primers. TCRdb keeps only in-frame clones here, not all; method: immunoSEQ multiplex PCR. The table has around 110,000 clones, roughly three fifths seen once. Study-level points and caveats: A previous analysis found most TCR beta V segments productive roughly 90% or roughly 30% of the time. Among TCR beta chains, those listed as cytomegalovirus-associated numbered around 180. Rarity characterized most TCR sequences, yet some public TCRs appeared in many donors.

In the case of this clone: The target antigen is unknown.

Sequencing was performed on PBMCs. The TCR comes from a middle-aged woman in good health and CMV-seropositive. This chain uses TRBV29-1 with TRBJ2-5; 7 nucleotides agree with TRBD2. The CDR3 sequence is CSVDGGGRETQYF. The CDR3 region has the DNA TGCAGCGTTGATGGGGGGGGGAGGGAGACCCAGTACTTC.